The 25 T cell receptor beta chains below come from one sample, sequenced in a study of blood T cells in healthy people across ages. Primed by a sample-barcoded 5' primer and a J-beta primer mix, a second PCR proceeded for roughly 7 to 11 cycles. TCRdb re-analysed the 5' RACE reads in MiXCR, keeping a single row per CDR3 protein. The sample has about 760,000 distinct CDR3 sequences, roughly 25% seen once; the top ten hold just under 9.5%. These data were likewise used in another study, on T cells of mothers and their children.

Source material: blood. Source of these receptors: a boy younger than 18 in good health.

The V gene is TRBV7-9, the J gene TRBJ1-1; TRBD1 matches at 10 bases. CDR1 and CDR2 from the germline V gene are SEHNR and FQNEAQ (reference sequence). This CDR3 has 13 amino acids. V gave up 5 bases and J gave up 6 bases; unmatched junction bases: 3. CDR3 coding DNA: TGTGCCAGCAGCGGGGACAGGGGCGCTGAAGCTTTCTTT. Protein product: CASSGDRGAEAFF.

The genes are TRBV11-2 and TRBJ2-6; no firm D call. Germline loops: CDR1 SGHAT, CDR2 FQNNGV. This CDR3 spans 17 amino acids. With 0 bases removed from V and 0 bases from J, the gap between germline ends came to 9 bases. The CDR3 reads CASSLDPPSSGANVLTF. The CDR3 DNA sequence: TGTGCCAGCAGCTTAGATCCGCCGAGCTCTGGGGCCAACGTCCTGACTTTC.

The CDR3 coding sequence is TGCAGCGTTGGAAGGGAGTTCTCCTACAATGAGCAGTTCTTC. It specifies CSVGREFSYNEQFF. This chain links TRBV29-1 with TRBJ2-1, with D tentatively TRBD2 (5 bases). Germline CDR1 SQVTM, CDR2 ANQGSEA. The CDR3 length is 14 residues. Trimming took 4 bases from V and 0 from J, leaving 10 bases between them.

The chain links TRBV10-3 to TRBJ2-1; TRBD2 is a possible D gene (6 bases). Germline V lookup: CDR1 ENHRY, CDR2 SYGVKD. This CDR3 has 16 residues. Deletions cut 6 bases from V and 5 bases from J, with 20 bases between. The CDR3: CAIRPPGGLWDNEQFF. DNA for the CDR3: TGTGCCATCAGACCCCCCGGGGGTTTGTGGGACAATGAGCAGTTCTTC.

This clonotype showed up just a few times. This chain connects TRBV4-1 to TRBJ2-1; weak D call: TRBD1 (6 bases). CDR1 MGHRA and CDR2 YSYEKL come from the germline V gene. V was cut by 1 base and J by 0 bases, with 13 bases left in between. The CDR3 extends over 17 amino acids. The CDR3 is CASSQVHPDSSYNEQFF. In DNA, the CDR3 is TGCGCCAGCAGCCAAGTCCACCCGGACAGCTCCTACAATGAGCAGTTCTTC.

V usage is TRBV10-2 and J usage is TRBJ2-5; D uncertain. The CDR3 is 14 amino acids. Trimming took off 8 bases at V and 0 bases at J, with 13 bases between the two ends. Germline-derived CDR1 and CDR2 are WSHSY and SAAADI. This CDR3 reads CASSPATYQETQYF. DNA of the CDR3: TGCGCCAGCTCTCCCGCTACATACCAAGAGACCCAGTACTTC.

A few counts support this clonotype. This rearrangement joins TRBV5-1 to TRBJ1-6; D ambiguous. V lost 6 bases and J lost 0, with 10 bases in between. Germline V gene lookup returns CDR1 SGHRS and CDR2 YFSETQ. The CDR3 covers 15 residues. The CDR3 DNA is TGCGCCAGCATGAGGGAGAGCTCCTATAATTCACCCCTCCACTTT. Amino acid sequence: CASMRESSYNSPLHF.

The CDR3 region has the DNA TGTGCCAGCAGCGTAGGAGGACAGGCGAACTCCGAGCAGTACTTC. Amino acid sequence: CASSVGGQANSEQYF. V gene TRBV9 combines with J gene TRBJ2-7, with TRBD1 matching 7 bases. From germline, CDR1 is SGDLS and CDR2 YYNGEE. The CDR3 length is 15 residues. Trimming removed 0 bases from V and 6 bases from J; junction bases left unmatched: 9.

This clonotype was counted only a few times. Here the CDR3 reads CASSLDTSNQPQHF. CDR3 nucleotide sequence: TGTGCCAGCAGCTTAGACACTTCCAATCAGCCCCAGCATTTT. J is TRBJ1-5 and V is TRBV7-2; D not certain. This CDR3 comprises 14 residues. The germline V gene encodes CDR1 SGHTA and CDR2 FQGNSA. The germline V and J ends were trimmed by 1 base and 3 bases, with 7 bases remaining between them.

The chain carries TRBV25-1 and TRBJ2-5, with D tentatively TRBD1 (6 bases). The V end lost 4 bases, the J end lost 4 bases, and 13 bases lay between the germline ends. In germline, CDR1 is MGHDK, CDR2 SYGVNS. The CDR3 is 14 residues long. The DNA for the CDR3 is TGTGCCAGCAGTGCCCCAGGGGTAGGAGAGACCCAGTACTTC. As protein: CASSAPGVGETQYF.

This clonotype was observed a few times. The rearrangement links TRBV5-1 to TRBJ1-1; TRBD1 might be the D (5 bases). Germline assignment: CDR1 SGHRS and CDR2 YFSETQ. Trimming cost V 6 bases and J 4 bases, with 13 bases left between them. This CDR3 has 13 residues. CDR3 DNA: TGCGCCAGCATTAAGGGCGACAGCACTGAAGCTTTCTTT. It codes for CASIKGDSTEAFF. Together with reference TRBV5-1 and TRBJ1-1, the CDR3 gives the full variable domain: KAGVTQTPRYLIKTRGQQVTLSCSPISGHRSVSWYQQTPGQGLQFLFEYFSETQRNKGNFPGRFSGRQFSNSRSEMNVSTLELGDSALYLCASIKGDSTEAFFGQGTRLTVV.

The V gene is TRBV5-8, the J gene TRBJ2-5; 11 bases fit TRBD2. TRBJ2-1 matches the DNA end more closely, so the J call is doubtful. The CDR3 spans 16 residues. The germline V gene has CDR1 SGHTS and CDR2 YDEGEE. The CDR3, as DNA: TGTGCCAGCAGCACCGTACGGACTAGCGGGTACAATGAGCAGTTCTTC. It yields the protein CASSTVRTSGYNEQFF.

This clonotype has just a few counts. J is TRBJ1-3 and V is TRBV7-6, with D uncertain. The CDR3 is 13 residues long. Trimming took off 2 bases at V and 8 bases at J, with 10 bases between the two ends. Germline values: CDR1 SGHVS, CDR2 FNYEAQ. DNA of the CDR3: TGTGCCAGCAGCTTAACCCGACAAGACACCATATATTTT. Protein product: CASSLTRQDTIYF.

The chain has TRBV11-2 and TRBJ2-7, with a weak D call TRBD2 (6 bases). The CDR3 has 15 residues. CDR1 and CDR2 (germline): SGHAT, FQNNGV. Trimming left V 4 bases short and J 2 bases short, with 15 bases between. CDR3 residues: CASSSTSGPPYEQYF. The CDR3 nucleotides are TGTGCCAGCAGCTCCACCAGCGGGCCCCCCTACGAGCAGTACTTC.

This clonotype was detected a few times. The V call is TRBV15, the J call TRBJ2-5; D remains ambiguous. The J call may be incorrect, as the DNA end agrees better with TRBJ2-1. Germline CDR1 LNHNV, CDR2 YYDKDF (reference sequence). This CDR3 spans 10 amino acids. CDR3 coding DNA: TGTGCCACTGGGTCGAGTGAGCAGTTCTTC. It specifies CATGSSEQFF.

This clonotype was counted only a few times. V is TRBV29-1 and J is TRBJ1-1; D gene ambiguous. The CDR3 contains 13 residues. V was pared by 4 bases and J by 0 bases, with 9 bases between. CDR1 and CDR2 from the germline V gene are SQVTM and ANQGSEA. The DNA for the CDR3 is TGCAGCGTTGCCGCCGGGTTGAACACTGAAGCTTTCTTT. Residues: CSVAAGLNTEAFF.

This clonotype appeared a single time. The chain carries TRBV2 and TRBJ2-5; 11 bases align to TRBD2. Germline CDR1 is SNHLY and CDR2 is FYNNEI. This CDR3 has 16 residues. V lost 6 bases to trimming and J lost 4 bases; unmatched junction nucleotides: 10. CDR3 sequence: CASRVSTSGRRETQYF. The CDR3 nucleotides are TGTGCCAGCAGGGTCAGTACTAGCGGGAGACGAGAGACCCAGTACTTC.

The CDR3: CASSARPGRNEKLFF. The CDR3 nucleotides are TGTGCCAGCAGTGCCCGGCCGGGAAGAAATGAAAAACTGTTTTTT. The chain carries TRBV6-2 or TRBV6-3 and TRBJ1-4; D gene uncertain. The ends were cut back, 5 bases at V and 5 bases at J, with 15 bases in the middle. This CDR3 has 15 amino acids. Germline CDR1 and CDR2: MNHEY and SVGEGT.

This chain joins TRBV7-2 and TRBJ2-3; 8 bases are a match to TRBD2. This CDR3 spans 16 amino acids. J was trimmed by 4 bases and V by 3 bases; bases with no gene match: 9. Germline values: CDR1 SGHTA, CDR2 FQGNSA. The CDR3 sequence: CASSFNPAGVADTQYF. CDR3 nucleotide sequence: TGTGCCAGCAGCTTTAACCCAGCGGGGGTGGCAGATACGCAGTATTTT.

The chain is built from TRBV7-9 and TRBJ2-5; TRBD2 is a possible D gene (5 bases). CDR3 size: 14 residues. Trimming cost V 8 bases and J 2 bases, with 15 bases left between them. Germline assignment: CDR1 SEHNR and CDR2 FQNEAQ (reference sequence). The CDR3 spells CASSEANLQETQYF. The CDR3, as DNA: TGTGCCAGCTCGGAGGCCAATCTGCAAGAGACCCAGTACTTC. Variable domain in full (rest from reference TRBV7-9 and TRBJ2-5): DTGVSQNPRHKITKRGQNVTFRCDPISEHNRLYWYRQTLGQGPEFLTYFQNEAQLEKSRLLSDRFSAERPKGSFSTLEIQRTEQGDSAMYLCASSEANLQETQYFGPGTRLLVL.

In its sample, this clonotype was seen a few times. The V and J genes are TRBV12-3 or TRBV12-4 and TRBJ2-5; D gene ambiguous. The J call may be mistaken, given a closer DNA end match to TRBJ2-1. This CDR3 has 16 amino acids. The CDR3, as DNA: TGTGCCAGCAGTCGTGAGTGGTTGACCACCTACAATGAGCAGTTCTTC. Amino acid sequence: CASSREWLTTYNEQFF.

This clonotype was found a few times. The genes are TRBV4-1 and TRBJ2-5; 9 nucleotides agree with TRBD2. The better agreement between TRBJ2-7 and the DNA end casts doubt on the J call. The CDR3 is 15 amino acids. Looked up from germline, CDR1 is MGHRA and CDR2 is YSYEKL. CDR3 sequence: CASSQAPAGGYEQYF. CDR3 DNA sequence: TGCGCCAGCAGCCAAGCACCTGCGGGAGGGTACGAGCAGTACTTC.

J is TRBJ1-1 and V is TRBV6-1, with D tentatively TRBD1 (6 bases). Trimming left V 7 bases short and J 1 base short, with 13 bases between. This CDR3 has 14 residues. Germline CDR1 MNHNS, CDR2 SASEGT. This chain's CDR3 is CASILRTANTEAFF. CDR3 sequence (DNA): TGTGCCAGCATCCTGAGGACAGCGAACACTGAAGCTTTCTTT.

This clonotype was detected many times. This rearrangement joins TRBV7-9 to TRBJ1-4; TRBD1 matches 7 bases. J gave up 4 bases and V 1 base, and 3 bases lay outside the gene matches. The CDR3 is made up of 15 amino acids. CDR1 and CDR2 (germline): SEHNR, FQNEAQ (reference sequence). As DNA, the CDR3 is TGTGCCAGCAGCTTAGGGACAGGCCGTAATGAAAAACTGTTTTTT. Its translation is CASSLGTGRNEKLFF.

V usage is TRBV10-3 and J usage is TRBJ1-2, with TRBD1 matching over 12 bases. The CDR3 has 18 residues. Germline CDR1 reads ENHRY; CDR2 reads SYGVKD. Trimming at V came to 0 bases and at J to 6 bases, leaving 11 bases not matched to a gene. CDR3 amino acids: CAISESTVRDRGQDGYTF. CDR3 in DNA: TGTGCCATCAGTGAGTCGACAGTCCGGGACAGGGGGCAGGATGGCTACACCTTC.